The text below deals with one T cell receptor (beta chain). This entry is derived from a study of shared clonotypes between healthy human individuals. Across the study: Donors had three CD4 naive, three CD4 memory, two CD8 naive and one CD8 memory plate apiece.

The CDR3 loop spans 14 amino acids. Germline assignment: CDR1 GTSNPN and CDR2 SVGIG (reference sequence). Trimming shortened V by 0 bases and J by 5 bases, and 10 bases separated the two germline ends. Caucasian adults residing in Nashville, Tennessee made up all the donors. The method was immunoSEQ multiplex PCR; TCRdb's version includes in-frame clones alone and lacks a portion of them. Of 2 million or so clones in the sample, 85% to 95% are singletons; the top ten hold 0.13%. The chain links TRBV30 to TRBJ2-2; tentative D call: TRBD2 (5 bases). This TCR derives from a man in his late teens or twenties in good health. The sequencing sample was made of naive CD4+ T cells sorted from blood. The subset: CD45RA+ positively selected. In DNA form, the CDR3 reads TGTGCCTGGAGTGTTACACAGCGGACCGGGGAGCTGTTTTTT. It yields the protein CAWSVTQRTGELFF. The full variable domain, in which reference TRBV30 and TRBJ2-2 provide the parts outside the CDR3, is SQTIHQWPATLVQPVGSPLSLECTVEGTSNPNLYWYRQAAGRGLQLLFYSVGIGQISSEVPQNLSASRPQDRQFILSSKKLLLSDSGFYLCAWSVTQRTGELFFGEGSRLTVL.